Listed here are 15 T cell receptor beta chains from one sample, sequenced in a study of blood T cell repertoires in COVID-19. Clones were read by immunoSEQ multiplex PCR, and TCRdb kept only the in-frame ones, dropping some. Among about 68,000 clones listed, more than 70% were seen once. Sequenced: peripheral blood. The receptors shown here come from a man aged 50-60 years with acute or convalescent COVID-19.

V usage is TRBV5-6 and J usage is TRBJ1-5, with D tentatively TRBD1 (5 bases). Between the trimmed V and J ends, which lost 3 bases and 7 bases, there was a span of 8 bases. The CDR3 covers 12 residues. CDR1 is SGHDT, CDR2 YYEEEE, per germline. The chain's CDR3 is CASSYGGQPQHF. For the CDR3, the DNA is TGTGCCAGCAGCTACGGGGGGCAGCCCCAGCATTTT.

This clone is categorized as medium-sized. The chain recombines TRBV6-6 with TRBJ1-6; 11 positions match TRBD1. V shed 6 bases, J shed 7 bases, and the junction held 5 bases outside the gene matches. The germline CDR1 and CDR2 sequences are MNHNY and SVGAGI (reference sequence). The CDR3 extends over 15 amino acids. The CDR3 reads CASRYGQGANSPLHF. Written as DNA, the CDR3 is TGTGCCAGCAGATACGGACAGGGGGCGAATTCACCCCTCCACTTT.

This chain links TRBV12-3 or TRBV12-4 with TRBJ2-7; 7 bases are shared with TRBD2. This CDR3 comprises 13 residues. Unmatched junction bases numbered 6, after V lost 8 bases and J lost 2 bases. The CDR3 coding sequence is TGTGCCAGCGCTTTCGGGGGGACCTACGAGCAGTACTTC. Translated: CASAFGGTYEQYF.

This clone has just one count. The chain employs TRBV18 and TRBJ1-5, with D possibly being TRBD1 (6 bases). Trimming pared 3 bases from V and 2 bases from J, leaving 8 bases between. The germline V gene encodes CDR1 KGHSH and CDR2 LQKENI. The CDR3 consists of 14 residues. The CDR3 spells CASSPEGGNQPQHF. The CDR3 bases are TGTGCCAGCTCACCCGAGGGGGGCAATCAGCCCCAGCATTTT.

Remarks on this clone: At one of its ends the junction is not consistent with the germline gene, which may arise from a read error. The sample carries other DNA sequences with the same CDR3. The chain couples TRBV27 to TRBJ1-1, with 8 bases matching TRBD1. The germline V gene encodes CDR1 MNHEY and CDR2 SMNVEV (reference sequence). The CDR3 runs 13 residues. This CDR3 is CASKTGENTEAFF. CDR3 coding DNA: TGTGCTAGCAAGACAGGGGAGAACACTGAAGCTTTCTTT.

This sequence joins TRBV18 and TRBJ1-2; 8 bases fit TRBD1. Per germline, CDR1 KGHSH and CDR2 LQKENI. Unmatched junction bases numbered 4, after V lost 3 bases and J lost 7 bases. The CDR3 has 13 residues. The CDR3 DNA sequence: TGTGCCAGCTCACCCGGACAGGGTTCTGGCTACACCTTC. Translating it yields CASSPGQGSGYTF.

The V and J genes are TRBV18 and TRBJ2-2; the match to TRBD1 covers 7 bases. Germline V gene data show CDR1 as KGHSH and CDR2 as LQKENI. Trimming removed 3 bases from V and 2 bases from J; junction bases left unmatched: 3. This CDR3 has 15 residues. The CDR3, as DNA: TGTGCCAGCTCACCGACAGGGATAAACACCGGGGAGCTGTTTTTT. Translation: CASSPTGINTGELFF.

In this sample, this clone turned up once. This chain connects TRBV4-1 to TRBJ2-7; possible D gene TRBD2, 6 bases. Between the trimmed V and J ends, which lost 3 bases and 4 bases, there was a span of 13 bases. CDR1 MGHRA and CDR2 YSYEKL come from the germline V gene. This CDR3 is 14 amino acids long. The CDR3 DNA is TGCGCCAGCAGCCAGTTGGAGGGAGGTTACGAGCAGTACTTC. This encodes CASSQLEGGYEQYF.

This chain uses TRBV12-3 or TRBV12-4 with TRBJ1-2, with D hard to call. Trimming left V 5 bases short and J 2 bases short, with 9 bases between. This CDR3 region has 13 residues. CDR3 amino acids: CASSPTENYGYTF. In nucleotides, the CDR3 is TGTGCCAGCAGTCCCACAGAGAACTATGGCTACACCTTC.

The chain has TRBV21-1 and TRBJ2-1; the tabulated D call, TRBD2, remains unverified against the DNA. TRBV21-1 is recorded as a pseudogene. The CDR3 has 20 residues. CDR3 protein: CASSKEKAKPAGCSYNEQFF. CDR3 nucleotide sequence: TGTGCCAGCAGCAAAGAAAAAGCAAAGCCAGCGGGGTGCTCCTACAATGAGCAGTTCTTC.

The chain recombines TRBV6-1 with TRBJ1-1; D not certain. The V end lost 2 bases, the J end lost 4 bases, and 20 bases lay between the germline ends. Germline loops: CDR1 MNHNS, CDR2 SASEGT. The CDR3 runs 17 residues. The CDR3 nucleotides read TGTGCCAGCAGTGAATCTGTCTCCCAGGACTGGACCACTGAAGCTTTCTTT. Translating it yields CASSESVSQDWTTEAFF.

This clone was observed a single time. The chain uses TRBV6-6 and TRBJ1-3; TRBD1 matches at 7 bases. V lost 4 bases, J lost 5 bases, and 8 bases stayed unmatched. This CDR3 region has 15 residues. CDR1 is MNHNY and CDR2 is SVGAGI in the germline V gene (reference sequence). The CDR3 DNA reads as TGTGCCAGCAGTTCCACGCCGGGACAGCGAAACACCATATATTTT. This gives the protein CASSSTPGQRNTIYF.

The gene calls are TRBV10-3 and TRBJ1-1, with 9 positions matching TRBD1. The ends lost 7 bases at V and 5 bases at J; junction bases unmatched: 8. The CDR3 totals 14 residues. Germline V CDR1 and CDR2: ENHRY, SYGVKD. The CDR3 sequence is CAIKETGGRTEAFF. CDR3 DNA: TGTGCCATCAAAGAGACAGGGGGAAGGACTGAAGCTTTCTTT.

This chain joins TRBV12-3 or TRBV12-4 and TRBJ1-1; the D is unclear. The V end was cut by 3 bases, the J end by 7 bases, with 6 bases between. CDR3 length equals 11 residues. The CDR3, as DNA: TGTGCCAGCAGTTTCGGGAATGAAGCTTTCTTT. Encoded protein: CASSFGNEAFF.

The chain is built from TRBV5-4 and TRBJ2-5, with 11 nucleotides matching TRBD2. Germline V lookup: CDR1 SGHNT, CDR2 YYREEE (reference sequence). Trimming cost V 2 bases and J 2 bases; bases outside gene matches: 2. The CDR3 is 15 amino acids. The CDR3 sequence is CASSFGTSGQETQYF. CDR3 DNA sequence: TGTGCCAGCAGCTTCGGGACTAGCGGACAAGAGACCCAGTACTTC.